Listed below are T cell receptor beta chains from one sample, sequenced in a study of T-cell reconstitution after alpha-beta-depleted transplantation in children. TCRdb reprocessed the PCR reads with MiXCR, giving one entry per CDR3 protein. The table records some 460,000 distinct CDR3 sequences, roughly 16% of them present only once. The source material was PBMCs, mostly from graft donor cells, sampled 360 days after TCRalphabeta/CD19-depleted stem cell transplant. The source is a boy younger than two who had a stem cell transplant for Wiskott-Aldrich syndrome, so the T cells may come from the graft donor. Both conserved end residues are trimmed from each CDR3.

TRBJ2-1 TRBV29-1 SVSTSGRGNEQF
TRBJ2-5 TRBV12-3/TRBV12-4 ASTTQDKPGTQY
TRBJ1-4 TRBV20-1 SARDYRGLNEKLF
TRBJ2-1 TRBV5-1 ASSLKKTTGWSYNEQF
TRBJ2-3 TRBV20-1 SLLGWVDTQY
TRBJ2-5 TRBV20-1 SATRGIQETQY
TRBJ2-2 TRBV28 ASTLSGTANTGELF
TRBJ2-7 TRBV15 ATSSDADRVPFYEQY
TRBJ2-3 TRBV7-8 ASSLGGPPARTDTQY
TRBJ2-3 TRBV10-3 AISSTSGATDTQY
TRBJ2-1 TRBV5-1 ASSRDSQRGEQF
TRBJ2-3 TRBV20-1 SAFQRDCYTDTQY
TRBJ1-1 TRBV5-1 ASSLDTMNTEAF
TRBJ2-4 TRBV29-1 SVPGPRYIQY